Shown below are 2 T cell receptor beta chains from a single sample sequenced in a study of early T cells in non-severe SARS-CoV-2 infection. TCRdb redid the calling of the 5' RACE reads with MiXCR, one entry per CDR3 protein. The table shows about 97,000 distinct CDR3 sequences, with approximately 11% occurring only once. Sequences were derived from whole blood, sampled at baseline. The receptors were sampled from an adult who was a healthcare worker with PCR-confirmed SARS-CoV-2 infection or an uninfected control (not recorded which).

In the case of this clonotype: This may stem from a read error, because a much larger clone lies one nucleotide away. The gene calls are TRBV11-2 and TRBJ2-3; no clear D gene. The CDR3 has 14 amino acids. The germline V gene encodes CDR1 SGHAT and CDR2 FQNNGV. In nucleotides, the CDR3 is TGTGCCAGCAGATTAGATCTTGGCGCAGATACGCAGTATTTT. This sequence encodes CASRLDLGADTQYF.

J is TRBJ1-1 and V is TRBV12-3 or TRBV12-4; D is possibly TRBD1 (5 bases). The length of the CDR3 is 14 residues. Trimming pared 3 bases from V and 4 bases from J, leaving 12 bases between. CDR3 in amino acids: CASSFRGRGTEAFF. The CDR3 coding sequence is TGTGCCAGCAGTTTCCGAGGGAGGGGCACTGAAGCTTTCTTT.